The 11 T cell receptor beta chains given below trace back to one sample, sequenced in a study of blood T cell repertoires in COVID-19. Repertoires were generated with immunoSEQ multiplex PCR, while TCRdb's copy carries only in-frame clones and drops some. This table has over 60,000 clones, about 90% appearing once. The sequencing input was peripheral blood. These receptors were taken from a man aged 50-60 years with acute or convalescent COVID-19.

A remark on this clone: Distinct nucleotide sequences in the sample also encode this CDR3. The V gene is TRBV27, the J gene TRBJ2-1, with TRBD1 matching 7 bases. This CDR3 contains 16 residues. V lost 5 bases to trimming and J lost 8 bases; unmatched junction nucleotides: 15. CDR1 MNHEY and CDR2 SMNVEV come from the germline V gene (reference sequence). The CDR3 DNA is TGTGCCAGCAGTCCCTCGACAGGGAGTTTTAACTATGAGCAGTTCTTC. It is translated as CASSPSTGSFNYEQFF.

This clone was seen a few times. The V gene is TRBV7-9, the J gene TRBJ2-7; 8 bases map to TRBD2. This CDR3 contains 16 residues. Germline CDR1 reads SEHNR; CDR2 reads FQNEAQ (reference sequence). V dropped 2 bases and J dropped 5; count of bases not matched to a gene: 11. DNA for the CDR3: TGTGCCAGCAGCTTATCGGCTAGCGGGTCGGGTCACGAGCAGTACTTC. Residues: CASSLSASGSGHEQYF.

The chain is built from TRBV30 and TRBJ2-2, with TRBD2 identical over 9 bases. The length of the CDR3 is 17 residues. The trim removed 0 bases at V and 4 bases at J, leaving 9 bases unmatched. The germline V gene has CDR1 GTSNPN and CDR2 SVGIG (reference sequence). For the CDR3, the DNA is TGTGCCTGGAGTGTACGACTAGCGGTCTCTTCCACCGGGGAGCTGTTTTTT. Its protein product is CAWSVRLAVSSTGELFF.

This clone was seen just once. The rearrangement uses TRBV7-9 and TRBJ1-1; unclear D gene. CDR3 length: 14 residues. Trimming shortened V by 4 bases and J by 5 bases, and 14 bases separated the two germline ends. CDR1 is SEHNR and CDR2 is FQNEAQ in the germline V gene (reference sequence). CDR3 in amino acids: CASSYQMGSTEAFF. CDR3 sequence (DNA): TGTGCCAGCAGCTACCAAATGGGGAGTACTGAAGCTTTCTTT.

The gene calls are TRBV10-3 and TRBJ1-2, with D tentatively TRBD1 (6 bases). The CDR3 consists of 14 residues. CDR1 is ENHRY, CDR2 SYGVKD, per germline. V lost 2 bases and J 4 bases, leaving 11 bases between the germline ends. In nucleotides, the CDR3 is TGTGCCATCAGTGAGAGGACAGAACTCTATGGCTACACCTTC. As protein: CAISERTELYGYTF.

This chain uses TRBV5-1 with TRBJ2-1, with TRBD2 matching over 10 bases. This CDR3 region has 15 residues. CDR1 SGHRS and CDR2 YFSETQ come from the germline V gene. The junction had 5 bases not matched to a gene; V was cut back by 4 bases and J by 4 bases. This chain's CDR3 is CASSVTSGFYNEQFF. Here the CDR3 DNA reads TGCGCCAGCAGCGTGACTAGCGGGTTTTACAATGAGCAGTTCTTC.

This rearrangement joins TRBV4-1 to TRBJ1-5, with D perhaps matching TRBD1 (5 bases). The CDR3 spans 16 residues. V gave up 4 bases and J gave up 2 bases, with 15 bases separating them. Per the germline V gene, CDR1 is MGHRA and CDR2 is YSYEKL. For the CDR3, the DNA is TGCGCCAGCAGCCCGACTCGGGGGGTTGGCAATCAGCCCCAGCATTTT. Protein sequence: CASSPTRGVGNQPQHF.

The V call is TRBV5-1, the J call TRBJ2-7; 7 bases line up with TRBD2. Germline CDR1 is SGHRS and CDR2 is YFSETQ. V dropped 4 bases and J dropped 2; count of bases not matched to a gene: 9. The CDR3 length is 15 residues. This CDR3 is CASSPDGTKTYEQYF. CDR3 DNA sequence: TGCGCCAGCAGCCCGGACGGGACTAAAACCTACGAGCAGTACTTC.

The rearrangement links TRBV7-8 to TRBJ2-4, with 9 bases that match TRBD2. Germline CDR1 and CDR2: SGHVS and FQNEAQ. With 1 base clipped from V and 2 bases from J, the junction kept 3 bases outside the gene matches. This CDR3 is 16 amino acids long. The CDR3 loop is CASSLVPSGTKNIQYF. The DNA of the CDR3 is TGTGCCAGCAGCTTAGTACCTAGCGGGACCAAAAACATTCAGTACTTC.

V and J are TRBV9 and TRBJ1-3, with unresolved D. CDR1 and CDR2 from the germline V gene are SGDLS and YYNGEE. The CDR3 is 15 residues long. V was clipped by 1 base and J by 2 bases, with 10 bases between them. The CDR3 region is CASSVSHSTGNTIYF. Written as DNA, the CDR3 is TGTGCCAGCAGCGTAAGCCACAGTACTGGAAACACCATATATTTT. The variable domain in full, with the rest retrieved from reference TRBV9 and TRBJ1-3, is DSGVTQTPKHLITATGQRVTLRCSPRSGDLSVYWYQQSLDQGLQFLIQYYNGEERAKGNILERFSAQQFPDLHSELNLSSLELGDSALYFCASSVSHSTGNTIYFGEGSWLTVV.

The gene calls are TRBV5-6 and TRBJ1-2, with TRBD1 as a possible D gene (5 bases). Trimming took 5 bases from V and 8 from J, leaving 13 bases between them. The germline V gene has CDR1 SGHDT and CDR2 YYEEEE. The CDR3 covers 12 residues. CDR3 in amino acids: CASRKDNLGYTF. In DNA, the CDR3 is TGTGCCAGCAGAAAGGACAACCTGGGCTACACCTTC.